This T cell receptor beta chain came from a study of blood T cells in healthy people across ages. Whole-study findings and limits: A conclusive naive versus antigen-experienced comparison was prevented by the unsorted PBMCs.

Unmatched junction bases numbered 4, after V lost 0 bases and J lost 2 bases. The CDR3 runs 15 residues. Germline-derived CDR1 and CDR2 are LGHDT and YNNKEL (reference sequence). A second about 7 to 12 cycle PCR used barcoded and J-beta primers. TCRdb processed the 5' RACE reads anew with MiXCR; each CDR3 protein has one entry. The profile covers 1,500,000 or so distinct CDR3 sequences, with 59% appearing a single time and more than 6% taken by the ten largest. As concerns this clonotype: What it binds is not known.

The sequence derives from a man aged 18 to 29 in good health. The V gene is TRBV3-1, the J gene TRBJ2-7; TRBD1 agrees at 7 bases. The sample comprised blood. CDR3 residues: CASSQEDRFPYEQYF. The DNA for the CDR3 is TGTGCCAGCAGCCAAGAGGACAGGTTTCCCTACGAGCAGTACTTC.